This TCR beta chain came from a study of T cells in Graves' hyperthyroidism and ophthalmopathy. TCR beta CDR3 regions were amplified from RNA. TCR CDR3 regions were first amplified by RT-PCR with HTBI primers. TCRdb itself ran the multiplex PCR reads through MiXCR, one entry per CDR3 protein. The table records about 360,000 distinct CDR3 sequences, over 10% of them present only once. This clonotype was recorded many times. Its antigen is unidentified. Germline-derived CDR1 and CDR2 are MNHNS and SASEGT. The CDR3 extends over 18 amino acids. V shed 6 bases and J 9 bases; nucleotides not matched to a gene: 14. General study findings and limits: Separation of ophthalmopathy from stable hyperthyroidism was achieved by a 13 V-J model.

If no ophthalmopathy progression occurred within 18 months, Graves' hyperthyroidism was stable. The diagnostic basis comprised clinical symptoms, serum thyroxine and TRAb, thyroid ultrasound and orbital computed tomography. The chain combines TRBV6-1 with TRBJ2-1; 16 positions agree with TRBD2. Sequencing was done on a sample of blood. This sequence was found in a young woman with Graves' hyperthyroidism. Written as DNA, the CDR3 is TGTGCCAGCAGCCCTGGGACTAGCGGGAGGGCCTATACAAGTGAGCAGTTCTTC. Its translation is CASSPGTSGRAYTSEQFF.